The clone carrying this T cell receptor (beta chain) has a handful of counts. Its matching antigen is unknown. The data were obtained in a study of cytomegalovirus exposure and HLA in healthy donors. Study-level points and caveats: Earlier results showed most TCR beta V segments being productive about 87% or about 30% of the time.

13 Jbeta primers and 60 Vbeta primers were used for the PCR. Generated by immunoSEQ multiplex PCR, the TCRdb table keeps only in-frame clones and is missing some. This table has over 150,000 clones, about 75% appearing once. Healthy bone marrow donors made up the donor group. V was cut by 3 bases and J by 2 bases, with 11 bases left in between. This CDR3 contains 14 residues. Germline assignment: CDR1 KGHSH and CDR2 LQKENI. Sequenced material: PBMCs. The rearrangement joins TRBV18 to TRBJ2-7; weak D call: TRBD2 (5 bases). This TCR was sampled from a young man in good health and CMV-seronegative. CDR3 amino acids: CASSPDGLPYEQYF. CDR3 sequence (DNA): TGTGCCAGCTCACCGGACGGACTTCCCTACGAGCAGTACTTC.